Following are 21 T cell receptor beta chains from one sample sequenced in a study of beta chain features in type 1 diabetes (dated by TCRdb to 2016 to 2019). Libraries were made using the immunoSEQ multiplex PCR assay. All of the isolated RNA was reverse transcribed with the High Capacity cDNA Reverse Transcription Kit, so expressed TCRB transcripts were sequenced. TCRdb limited this immuneACCESS table to in-frame rearrangements with V and J called. A share of clones is missing; checked studies link under half to unresolved V genes, and the rest is unexplained. The sample yields approximately 100,000 clones; less than 40% were counted once. The ten largest account for about 0.07% of the sample. The source material was stem cell memory CD4+ T cells from blood. The label giving this sample's cell subset or site can be read as: stem cell-like memory CD4+ T cells. The source is a woman aged 18-29 years in good health.

A few counts support this clone. This chain joins TRBV11-1 and TRBJ2-6; D gene uncertain. The CDR3 consists of 16 residues. Germline CDR1 SGHAT, CDR2 FQDESV (reference sequence). V dropped 1 base and J dropped 0 bases, with 7 bases sitting between them. CDR3 residues: CASSLGSDSGANVLTF. Written as DNA, the CDR3 is TGTGCCAGCAGCTTAGGGAGCGACTCTGGGGCCAACGTCCTGACTTTC.

This clone was observed a handful of times. This rearrangement joins TRBV28 to TRBJ2-1; 14 bases are a match to TRBD2. V gave up 6 bases and J gave up 7 bases; unmatched junction bases: 11. The V gene's germline CDR1 is MDHEN and CDR2 SYDVKM. The CDR3 runs to 17 residues. CDR3 in amino acids: CASRPWTSGRPGNEQFF. CDR3 coding DNA: TGTGCCAGCAGACCATGGACTAGCGGGAGGCCCGGGAATGAGCAGTTCTTC.

CDR3 region: CASSGYLDSRELFF. The CDR3 bases are TGTGCCAGCAGTGGCTACTTGGACAGTCGAGAGCTGTTTTTT. The chain uses TRBV6-6 and TRBJ2-2; TRBD1 might be the D (6 bases). CDR1 and CDR2 (germline): MNHNY, SVGAGI (reference sequence). V was clipped by 5 bases and J by 11 bases, with 18 bases between them. CDR3 length equals 14 residues.

This clone was counted ten times or more. The genes are TRBV7-9 and TRBJ1-2; D might be TRBD1 (5 bases). The CDR3 spans 12 residues. Germline V CDR1 and CDR2: SEHNR, FQNEAQ (reference sequence). Trimming pared 3 bases from V and 6 bases from J, leaving 8 bases between. The CDR3 DNA reads TGTGCCAGCAGCTTGTCAGGGCATGGCTACACCTTC. It codes for CASSLSGHGYTF.

V usage is TRBV9 and J usage is TRBJ2-1; TRBD2 aligns across 8 bases. V lost 0 bases to trimming and J lost 7 bases; unmatched junction nucleotides: 15. The CDR3 runs to 18 residues. The germline V gene has CDR1 SGDLS and CDR2 YYNGEE. This CDR3 is CASSVGVRGAGVRNEQFF. The CDR3 nucleotides are TGTGCCAGCAGCGTAGGTGTTCGCGGAGCGGGAGTTCGTAATGAGCAGTTCTTC.

The chain uses TRBV30 and TRBJ1-2, with D perhaps TRBD1 (6 bases). Trimming left V 3 bases short and J 3 bases short, with 14 bases between. Looked up from germline, CDR1 is GTSNPN and CDR2 is SVGIG (reference sequence). This CDR3 region has 14 residues. The CDR3 DNA reads as TGTGCCTGGAGGGGGGTGTCAGGGGACTATGGCTACACCTTC. Its translation is CAWRGVSGDYGYTF.

The chain has TRBV4-2 and TRBJ2-2; 10 nucleotides agree with TRBD2. The length of the CDR3 is 16 residues. The V and J ends lost 0 bases and 4 bases, in that order; junction bases with no gene match: 2. CDR1 LGHNA and CDR2 YNFKEQ come from the germline V gene. In DNA, the CDR3 is TGTGCCAGCAGCCAAGAAGGGACTAGCGCCACCGGGGAGCTGTTTTTT. Its translation: CASSQEGTSATGELFF.

J is TRBJ2-3 and V is TRBV6-5; TRBD1 might be the D (6 bases). Germline V CDR1 and CDR2: MNHEY, SVGAGI. The CDR3 extends over 12 amino acids. V was trimmed by 5 bases and J by 7 bases, leaving 10 bases between them. CDR3: CASSPGEYTQYF. CDR3 nucleotide sequence: TGTGCCAGCAGTCCAGGGGAATATACGCAGTATTTT.

The genes are TRBV9 and TRBJ2-5; 9 bases are a match to TRBD2. In germline, CDR1 is SGDLS, CDR2 YYNGEE. V gave up 0 bases and J gave up 4 bases; unmatched junction bases: 16. CDR3 length equals 19 residues. DNA for the CDR3: TGTGCCAGCAGCGTAGGGATTAGCGGGAGCCCGATCGGGGGAGAGACCCAGTACTTC. Translating it yields CASSVGISGSPIGGETQYF.

In its sample, this clone was seen a few times. V and J are TRBV6-5 and TRBJ2-2; 7 nucleotides match TRBD1. Germline lookup yields CDR1 MNHEY and CDR2 SVGAGI. Trimming cost V 4 bases and J 1 base; bases outside gene matches: 6. The CDR3 totals 16 residues. The CDR3 DNA sequence: TGTGCCAGCAGTTCTGCGTGGACAGGGAACACCGGGGAGCTGTTTTTT. Protein: CASSSAWTGNTGELFF.

This clone was seen a few times. V usage is TRBV11-2 and J usage is TRBJ2-6; the D gene is possibly TRBD2 (5 bases). Per the germline V gene, CDR1 is SGHAT and CDR2 is FQNNGV. V was shortened by 6 bases and J by 4 bases, with 16 bases between the two germline ends. The CDR3 has 16 amino acids. The CDR3 DNA follows: TGTGCCAGCAGGCTTGTGGGGAGTATCGGGGCCAACGTCCTGACTTTC. Its translation is CASRLVGSIGANVLTF.

The gene calls are TRBV5-4 and TRBJ2-1, with 10 bases that match TRBD2. The CDR3 runs to 13 residues. V gave up 6 bases and J gave up 8 bases; unmatched junction bases: 5. Germline CDR1 is SGHNT and CDR2 is YYREEE (reference sequence). CDR3 DNA sequence: TGTGCCAGCACTCTAGCGGGAGTCCATGAGCAGTTCTTC. Its translation: CASTLAGVHEQFF.

The gene calls are TRBV28 and TRBJ1-1, with D maybe TRBD1 (5 bases). This CDR3 spans 15 amino acids. The germline V gene encodes CDR1 MDHEN and CDR2 SYDVKM. Trimming took 4 bases from V and 1 from J, leaving 13 bases between them. Written as DNA, the CDR3 is TGTGCCAGCAGTTCGCAAGGGGTCCCGAACACTGAAGCTTTCTTT. Amino acid sequence: CASSSQGVPNTEAFF. The full variable domain, in which reference TRBV28 and TRBJ1-1 provide the parts outside the CDR3, is DVKVTQSSRYLVKRTGEKVFLECVQDMDHENMFWYRQDPGLGLRLIYFSYDVKMKEKGDIPEGYSVSREKKERFSLILESASTNQTSMYLCASSSQGVPNTEAFFGQGTRLTVV.

This clone was seen more than once but under ten times. This sequence joins TRBV7-9 and TRBJ1-1, with D perhaps TRBD1 (5 bases). V lost 6 bases, J lost 8 bases, and 13 bases lay in between. The CDR3 totals 12 residues. Germline CDR1 and CDR2: SEHNR and FQNEAQ (reference sequence). In DNA form, the CDR3 reads TGTGCCAGCAGTACAGGCCCCTCAGAAGCTTTCTTT. It translates to CASSTGPSEAFF. Together with reference TRBV7-9 and TRBJ1-1, the CDR3 gives the full variable domain: DTGVSQNPRHKITKRGQNVTFRCDPISEHNRLYWYRQTLGQGPEFLTYFQNEAQLEKSRLLSDRFSAERPKGSFSTLEIQRTEQGDSAMYLCASSTGPSEAFFGQGTRLTVV.

The chain has TRBV7-2 and TRBJ2-7, with 7 bases fitting TRBD1. The CDR3 contains 15 residues. Germline trimming cut 5 bases from V and 2 bases from J; bases unmatched to any gene: 9. In germline, CDR1 is SGHTA, CDR2 FQGNSA. As DNA, the CDR3 is TGTGCCAGCAGCCCCTATTCGGACAGGCCCTACGAGCAGTACTTC. Translation gives CASSPYSDRPYEQYF.

The chain is built from TRBV29-1 and TRBJ2-1; D possibly corresponds to TRBD2 (6 bases). From germline, CDR1 is SQVTM and CDR2 ANQGSEA. The V end was cut by 6 bases, the J end by 7 bases, with 16 bases between. The CDR3 consists of 13 residues. In nucleotides, the CDR3 is TGCAGCGTCCGACCGACTAGTGGGAATGAGCAGTTCTTC. As protein: CSVRPTSGNEQFF.

This clone was observed a handful of times. This chain uses TRBV5-4 with TRBJ2-1, with 14 bases lining up with TRBD2. This CDR3 spans 16 amino acids. The junction had 6 bases not matched to a gene; V was cut back by 2 bases and J by 8 bases. CDR1 is SGHNT, CDR2 YYREEE, per germline (reference sequence). CDR3 DNA: TGTGCCAGCAGCTTTCGACTAGCGGGAGGGTACGATGAGCAGTTCTTC. The encoded protein is CASSFRLAGGYDEQFF.

DNA of the CDR3: TGTGCCAGCAGCCAATTGAGACAGGGTCTCTACGAGCAGTACTTC. Its protein is CASSQLRQGLYEQYF. The V gene is TRBV14, the J gene TRBJ2-7; 7 nucleotides align to TRBD1. Looked up from germline, CDR1 is SGHDN and CDR2 is FVKESK. The V gene end was trimmed by 2 bases and the J gene end by 3 bases; junction bases not matched to a gene: 7. The CDR3 runs 15 residues.

This clone was counted once. The genes are TRBV11-1 and TRBJ2-3; TRBD2 aligns across 11 bases. CDR3 length equals 18 residues. Germline CDR1 reads SGHAT; CDR2 reads FQDESV (reference sequence). V shed 4 bases and J 6 bases; nucleotides not matched to a gene: 15. The CDR3 region is CASSWWRALAGVIDTQYF. The CDR3 DNA reads as TGTGCCAGCAGCTGGTGGCGGGCACTAGCGGGAGTTATCGATACGCAGTATTTT.

This chain connects TRBV28 to TRBJ2-2; D might be TRBD1 (6 bases). Germline-derived CDR1 and CDR2 are MDHEN and SYDVKM. V was trimmed by 6 bases and J by 7 bases, leaving 18 bases between them. This CDR3 has 15 amino acids. The CDR3 sequence is CASRPNRVQSGELFF. CDR3 coding DNA: TGTGCCAGCAGGCCTAACAGGGTACAGAGCGGGGAGCTGTTTTTT.

The chain uses TRBV5-4 and TRBJ2-1; 8 bases map to TRBD2. The CDR3 sequence is 17 residues long. The germline gives CDR1 SGHNT, CDR2 YYREEE (reference sequence). The V gene end was trimmed by 4 bases and the J gene end by 0 bases; junction bases not matched to a gene: 9. The CDR3 nucleotides are TGTGCCAGCAGCCCCACCCGGGGGGGGAGCTCCTACAATGAGCAGTTCTTC. This codes for CASSPTRGGSSYNEQFF. The full variable domain, completed using reference TRBV5-4 and TRBJ2-1, is ETGVTQSPTHLIKTRGQQVTLRCSSQSGHNTVSWYQQALGQGPQFIFQYYREEENGRGNFPPRFSGLQFPNYSSELNVNALELDDSALYLCASSPTRGGSSYNEQFFGPGTRLTVL.